A single sample gave rise to the 9 T cell receptor beta chains below, sequenced in a study of patients and donors after allogeneic stem cell transplantation. TCRdb reprocessed the RT-PCR reads with MiXCR, giving one entry per CDR3 protein. The sample has 150,000 to 200,000 distinct CDR3 sequences; 30% are singletons. Material for sequencing was blood, either unsorted or a sorted T cell fraction (not recorded which). The receptor source for this set is a human donor who was either an allogeneic HSCT recipient or a stem cell or donor lymphocyte infusion donor (not recorded which). It is not recorded whose cells these are; they may come from a transplant donor.

This clonotype was observed at least ten times. V is TRBV5-1 and J is TRBJ1-2, with D unresolved. The CDR3 contains 13 residues. Trimming took off 0 bases at V and 5 bases at J, with 8 bases between the two ends. The germline gives CDR1 SGHRS, CDR2 YFSETQ. In nucleotides, the CDR3 is TGCGCCAGCAGCTTGGAAGCCGCTTATGGCTACACCTTC. Translated, it gives CASSLEAAYGYTF.

The J gene is TRBJ2-5, the V gene TRBV29-1, with TRBD2 matching over 7 bases. The CDR3 is made up of 16 amino acids. Germline loops: CDR1 SQVTM, CDR2 ANQGSEA. J lost 1 base, V lost 0 bases, and 8 bases had no gene match. The CDR3 bases are TGCAGCGTTGAAGATCCGGGGAGGGCGATCCAAGAGACCCAGTACTTC. Its protein product is CSVEDPGRAIQETQYF.

Concerning this clonotype itself: Because it lacks the conserved phenylalanine or tryptophan at the end, this CDR3 is likely a read error. This chain connects TRBV12-3 or TRBV12-4 to TRBJ2-1; 8 nucleotides line up with TRBD1. The CDR3 runs to 15 residues. The junction had 2 bases not matched to a gene; V was cut back by 3 bases and J by 1 base. The CDR3 is CASSFRDRSYNEQFL. Here the CDR3 DNA reads TGTGCCAGCAGTTTCCGGGACAGGTCCTACAATGAGCAGTTCTTA.

This CDR3 reads CASSQDGTPFTGELFF. As DNA, the CDR3 is TGCGCCAGCAGCCAAGACGGGACCCCATTCACCGGGGAGCTGTTTTTT. The V and J genes are TRBV4-3 and TRBJ2-2, with D perhaps TRBD1 or TRBD2 (5 bases each). CDR3 size: 16 residues. The V gene's germline CDR1 is LGHNA and CDR2 YSLEER. V dropped 0 bases and J dropped 4 bases, with 12 bases sitting between them.

The CDR3 loop is CAISESLAGAQETQYF. The CDR3 bases are TGTGCCATCAGTGAGTCCTTAGCGGGAGCCCAAGAGACCCAGTACTTC. This chain links TRBV10-3 with TRBJ2-5; 9 positions match TRBD2. Unmatched junction bases numbered 3, after V lost 0 bases and J lost 1 base. CDR3 length equals 16 residues. Per the germline V gene, CDR1 is ENHRY and CDR2 is SYGVKD.

The gene calls are TRBV20-1 and TRBJ2-7; unclear D gene. Germline assignment: CDR1 DFQATT and CDR2 SNEGSKA (reference sequence). The CDR3 contains 11 residues. V gave up 6 bases and J gave up 5 bases, with 11 bases separating them. For the CDR3, the DNA is TGCAGTGCATCCCCTAGACACGAGCAGTACTTC. Translating gives CSASPRHEQYF.

In this sample, this clonotype turned up a few times. The gene calls are TRBV3-1 and TRBJ2-1; the D gene is possibly TRBD1 (6 bases). The CDR3 is 12 amino acids. Germline CDR1 LGHDT, CDR2 YNNKEL (reference sequence). The V gene lost 4 bases and the J gene lost 10 bases, with 11 bases spanning the gap. The DNA of the CDR3 is TGTGCCAGCAGCCTAACCGGGACAGAGCAGTTCTTC. Amino acid sequence: CASSLTGTEQFF.

The CDR3 DNA reads TGCGCCAGCAGCGCGGCAGGCCCACTGAACACTGAAGCTTTCTTT. This encodes CASSAAGPLNTEAFF. The rearrangement links TRBV5-1 to TRBJ1-1, with unresolved D. The ends were cut back, 4 bases at V and 0 bases at J, with 13 bases in the middle. The CDR3 loop spans 15 amino acids. Germline CDR1 is SGHRS and CDR2 is YFSETQ. Filled out from reference TRBV5-1 and TRBJ1-1, the complete variable domain reads KAGVTQTPRYLIKTRGQQVTLSCSPISGHRSVSWYQQTPGQGLQFLFEYFSETQRNKGNFPGRFSGRQFSNSRSEMNVSTLELGDSALYLCASSAAGPLNTEAFFGQGTRLTVV.

This clonotype was detected a few times. The gene calls are TRBV20-1 and TRBJ2-1; 8 nucleotides match TRBD2. This CDR3 has 15 residues. Germline-derived CDR1 and CDR2 are DFQATT and SNEGSKA (reference sequence). Trimming cost V 1 base and J 6 bases; bases outside gene matches: 8. CDR3 in amino acids: CSARAGTRVSNEQFF. The CDR3, as DNA: TGCAGTGCTAGAGCGGGGACTAGAGTTTCCAATGAGCAGTTCTTC.